The 18 T cell receptor beta chains presented below share a single source sample, sequenced in a study of T-cell memory formation after mild COVID-19. Via MiXCR, TCRdb re-called the 5' RACE reads, giving one row per CDR3 protein. Altogether more than 450,000 distinct CDR3 sequences are present, over 15% being singletons, with the ten largest covering 9.5% to 15%. Sequenced: PBMCs or a T cell subset sorted from them (not recorded which). These receptors were collected from an adult woman who had mild COVID-19 (a few samples of this study predate the infection). Cell type and time point are not known.

This clonotype was seen more than once but under ten times. The chain is built from TRBV11-3 and TRBJ1-3; 7 bases match TRBD1. V was pared by 4 bases and J by 3 bases, with 3 bases of the junction left unmatched. The length of the CDR3 is 14 residues. CDR1 and CDR2 (germline): SGHNT, YENEEA. The CDR3 here is CASSSGQYGNTIYF. In DNA form, the CDR3 reads TGTGCCAGCAGCTCGGGACAGTATGGAAACACCATATATTTT.

This clonotype was seen more than once but under ten times. V and J are TRBV18 and TRBJ2-7; D is perhaps TRBD1 or TRBD2 (5 bases each). CDR3 length: 15 amino acids. Germline CDR1 KGHSH, CDR2 LQKENI. V was trimmed by 3 bases and J by 1 base, leaving 13 bases between them. The CDR3 DNA is TGTGCCAGCTCACCGCGAGGGACCTATTCCTACGAGCAGTACTTC. As protein: CASSPRGTYSYEQYF.

This clonotype has a handful of counts. The V and J genes are TRBV7-8 and TRBJ2-1; D ambiguous. Germline lookup yields CDR1 SGHVS and CDR2 FQNEAQ. The CDR3 length is 14 residues. Between the trimmed V and J ends, which lost 8 bases and 3 bases, there was a span of 14 bases. This chain's CDR3 is CASSAIRSYNEQFF. For the CDR3, the DNA is TGTGCCAGCTCAGCCATTCGCAGCTACAATGAGCAGTTCTTC.

This clonotype was counted only a few times. The chain couples TRBV5-6 to TRBJ2-7, with 8 positions matching TRBD1. CDR3 size: 15 residues. The V and J ends lost 4 bases and 2 bases, in that order; junction bases with no gene match: 8. Germline CDR1 is SGHDT and CDR2 is YYEEEE. The CDR3 is CASSLGQGWAYEQYF. As DNA, the CDR3 is TGTGCCAGCAGCCTCGGACAGGGATGGGCCTACGAGCAGTACTTC.

This clonotype was counted a few times. J is TRBJ1-1 and V is TRBV7-9; D unresolved. Germline CDR1 is SEHNR and CDR2 is FQNEAQ (reference sequence). CDR3 length: 13 residues. V was pared by 8 bases and J by 1 base, with 11 bases between. CDR3 sequence (DNA): TGTGCCAGCTCGAGAGGGTCGAACACTGAAGCTTTCTTT. Its protein product is CASSRGSNTEAFF.

V usage is TRBV9 and J usage is TRBJ1-5; D possibly corresponds to TRBD1 (5 bases). Germline-derived CDR1 and CDR2 are SGDLS and YYNGEE. Trimming removed 4 bases from V and 6 bases from J, with 17 bases in between. The CDR3 is made up of 15 amino acids. The CDR3 DNA is TGTGCCAGCAGCCCCGAAGGCGGGGGAAGTCAGCCCCAGCATTTT. Its protein is CASSPEGGGSQPQHF.

The table lists this clonotype with a few counts. This chain links TRBV6-5 with TRBJ2-1, with D unclear. Trimming removed 9 bases at V and 1 base at J, with 10 bases between. Per the germline V gene, CDR1 is MNHEY and CDR2 is SVGAGI. This CDR3 region has 13 residues. CDR3: CASGVVSYNEQFF. The DNA of the CDR3 is TGTGCCAGTGGGGTAGTTTCCTACAATGAGCAGTTCTTC.

The chain joins TRBV5-1 to TRBJ2-1; the match to TRBD2 covers 10 bases. Trimming removed 1 base from V and 9 bases from J; junction bases left unmatched: 10. From germline, CDR1 is SGHRS and CDR2 YFSETQ. The CDR3 spans 16 residues. CDR3 bases: TGCGCCAGCAGCTTGTCCGGTACTAGCGGGATCGGTGAGCAGTTCTTC. It is translated as CASSLSGTSGIGEQFF.

This clonotype was seen ten or more times. The gene calls are TRBV20-1 and TRBJ2-7; D possibly matches TRBD1 or TRBD2 (6 bases each). The CDR3 contains 11 residues. Trimming stripped 6 bases from V and 4 bases from J, with 10 bases between. In germline, CDR1 is DFQATT, CDR2 SNEGSKA (reference sequence). The DNA for the CDR3 is TGCAGTGCCTTAGGGGGGTACGAGCAGTACTTC. It encodes CSALGGYEQYF.

This clonotype was counted only a few times. In DNA, the CDR3 is TGTGCCAGCAGTGAAGTCCGGGACAGGGACTACGAGCAGTACTTC. This encodes CASSEVRDRDYEQYF. The V gene is TRBV25-1, the J gene TRBJ2-7; 9 nucleotides agree with TRBD1. CDR3 length equals 15 residues. Germline V CDR1 and CDR2: MGHDK, SYGVNS. V shed 2 bases and J 3 bases; nucleotides not matched to a gene: 5.

J is TRBJ2-7 and V is TRBV20-1; 9 nucleotides agree with TRBD1. Trimming cost V 6 bases and J 2 bases; bases outside gene matches: 11. The CDR3 has 15 residues. The germline gives CDR1 DFQATT, CDR2 SNEGSKA (reference sequence). This chain's CDR3 is CSARKPGQGPYEQYF. CDR3 bases: TGCAGTGCCCGAAAACCGGGACAGGGCCCCTACGAGCAGTACTTC.

This clonotype was detected a few times. The genes are TRBV6-2 or TRBV6-3 and TRBJ2-1, with 13 bases fitting TRBD2. Germline V gene sequence: CDR1 MNHEY, CDR2 SVGEGT. The CDR3 is 20 residues long. J gave up 5 bases and V 6 bases, and 19 bases lay outside the gene matches. CDR3 coding DNA: TGTGCCAGCAGCCAGCCTTTACAATTCCAGGGACTAGCGGGGAACAATGAGCAGTTCTTC. Amino acid sequence: CASSQPLQFQGLAGNNEQFF.

V gene TRBV6-6 combines with J gene TRBJ2-7, with TRBD1 matching 12 bases. This CDR3 region has 16 residues. CDR1 is MNHNY and CDR2 is SVGAGI in the germline V gene (reference sequence). Trimming took 6 bases from V and 7 from J; bases not matched to a gene: 13. The CDR3 DNA reads TGTGCCAGCAGCCTCCCTAGGGGACAGGGGGCCGGGGAGCAGTACTTC. Encoded protein: CASSLPRGQGAGEQYF.

This clonotype was observed a few times. For the CDR3, the DNA is TGTGCCAGCATCCAAAGAGGGGCAACCTACGAGCAGTACTTC. It translates to CASIQRGATYEQYF. The chain has TRBV7-2 and TRBJ2-7; possibly TRBD1 or TRBD2 for D (5 bases each). The CDR3 sequence is 14 residues long. Trimming removed 7 bases from V and 2 bases from J, with 15 bases in between. Germline values: CDR1 SGHTA, CDR2 FQGNSA.

The chain combines TRBV6-9 with TRBJ2-1, with no clear D. The CDR3 has 14 amino acids. CDR1 is MNHGY, CDR2 SVAAGI, per germline. Trimming shortened V by 3 bases and J by 5 bases, and 11 bases separated the two germline ends. The CDR3: CASSYLTHHNEQFF. CDR3 bases: TGTGCCAGCAGTTACCTGACACATCACAATGAGCAGTTCTTC.

The chain uses TRBV24-1 and TRBJ2-3; D gene unclear. Germline assignment: CDR1 KGHDR and CDR2 SFDVKD. CDR3 length: 14 amino acids. V was pared by 0 bases and J by 6 bases, with 9 bases between. CDR3 amino acids: CATSDLGFVDTQYF. The CDR3 bases are TGTGCCACCAGTGATTTGGGGTTTGTGGATACGCAGTATTTT.

This clonotype was counted only a few times. The V and J genes are TRBV18 and TRBJ2-2; no firm D call. The V and J ends lost 3 bases and 1 base respectively, with 9 bases between them. The CDR3 has 15 residues. Germline V gene sequence: CDR1 KGHSH, CDR2 LQKENI. The DNA of the CDR3 is TGTGCCAGCTCACCGGCCGGACGGAACACCGGGGAGCTGTTTTTT. This gives the protein CASSPAGRNTGELFF.

This clonotype was observed a handful of times. This chain connects TRBV9 to TRBJ1-1, with unresolved D. This CDR3 is 15 amino acids long. The V end lost 4 bases, the J end lost 4 bases, and 17 bases lay between the germline ends. Germline-derived CDR1 and CDR2 are SGDLS and YYNGEE. CDR3 amino acids: CASSQLGGLGTEAFF. In DNA, the CDR3 is TGTGCCAGCAGCCAGCTGGGTGGCTTGGGCACTGAAGCTTTCTTT.